These T cell receptor beta chains were read from a single sample in a study of T cell responses to AZD1222 COVID-19 vaccine. Here immunoSEQ multiplex PCR was the method, and the copy in TCRdb shows in-frame clones only, minus some. The table lists about 150,000 clones, 80% to 95% of them singletons. This sample comprised peripheral blood, obtained on day 0 of AZD1222 vaccination. The receptors were sampled from an adult in good health. Each CDR3 is given with its conserved first and last residue.

V gene	J gene	CDR3 protein
TRBV5-4	TRBJ1-3	CASSFGTGAGNTIYF
TRBV27	TRBJ2-1	CASSLWQGAGDEQFF
TRBV7-3	TRBJ2-5	CASSMGTGQETQYF
TRBV30	TRBJ2-2	CAWSIGAGSTGELFF
TRBV18	TRBJ1-2	CASSLIRGGGTGMSYTF
TRBV6-2/TRBV6-3	TRBJ2-2	CASSRWTGELFF
TRBV7-2	TRBJ1-2	CASSSFTGTENYGYTF
TRBV5-5	TRBJ1-2	CASSLSWTGGGYTF
TRBV6-5	TRBJ1-2	CASSPSGAEAYGYTF
TRBV3-1/TRBV3-2	TRBJ2-2	CASSQVGPKRTGELFF
TRBV6-2/TRBV6-3	TRBJ2-7	CASSYSTGTVNYEQYF
TRBV3-1/TRBV3-2	TRBJ1-2	CASSQDSRRYYGYTF
TRBV5-4	TRBJ1-1	CASSLGGGGAMNTEAFF
TRBV4-3	TRBJ1-5	CASSQEVNRGVGNQPQHF
TRBV9	TRBJ2-7	CASSVGSSGISYEQYF
TRBV30	TRBJ1-1	CAWNKASMMGTEAFF
TRBV28	TRBJ2-7	CASSPPTGQGSYEQYF
TRBV10-3	TRBJ2-1	CAISVYKGLAGSSYNEQFF
TRBV28	TRBJ1-5	CASSLYALGQGAQPQHF
TRBV5-1	TRBJ2-2	CASSEGLAVNTGELFF
TRBV18	TRBJ2-5	CASSPQNNQETQYF
TRBV30	TRBJ2-6	CAWSKGSSGANVLTF
TRBV7-9	TRBJ2-6	CAGTRLRAGANVLTF
TRBV6-5	TRBJ1-2	CASSPSGQGRNGYTF
TRBV3-1/TRBV3-2	TRBJ1-1	CASSQQGAITEAFF
TRBV5-6	TRBJ2-7	CASSFGGSSSYEQYF
TRBV4-1	TRBJ1-5	CASSQIQLNSNQPQHF
TRBV28	TRBJ1-6	CASGDPRQPGQGNSPLHF
TRBV4-2	TRBJ2-2	CASSQDLMGAGELFF